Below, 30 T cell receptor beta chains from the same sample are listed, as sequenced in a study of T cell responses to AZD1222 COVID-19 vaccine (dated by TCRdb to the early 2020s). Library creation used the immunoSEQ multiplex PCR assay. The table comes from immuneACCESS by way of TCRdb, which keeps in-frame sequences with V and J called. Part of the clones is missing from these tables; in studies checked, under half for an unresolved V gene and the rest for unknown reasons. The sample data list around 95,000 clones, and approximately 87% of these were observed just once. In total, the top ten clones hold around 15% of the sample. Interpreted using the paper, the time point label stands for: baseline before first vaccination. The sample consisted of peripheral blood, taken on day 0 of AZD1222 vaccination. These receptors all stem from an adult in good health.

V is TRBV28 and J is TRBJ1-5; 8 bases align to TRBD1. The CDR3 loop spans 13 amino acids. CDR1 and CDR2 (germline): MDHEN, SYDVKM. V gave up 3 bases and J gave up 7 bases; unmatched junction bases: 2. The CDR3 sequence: CASSFTGGQPQHF. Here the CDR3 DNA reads TGTGCCAGCAGTTTTACAGGGGGACAGCCCCAGCATTTT. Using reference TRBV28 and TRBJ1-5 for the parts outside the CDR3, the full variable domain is DVKVTQSSRYLVKRTGEKVFLECVQDMDHENMFWYRQDPGLGLRLIYFSYDVKMKEKGDIPEGYSVSREKKERFSLILESASTNQTSMYLCASSFTGGQPQHFGDGTRLSIL.

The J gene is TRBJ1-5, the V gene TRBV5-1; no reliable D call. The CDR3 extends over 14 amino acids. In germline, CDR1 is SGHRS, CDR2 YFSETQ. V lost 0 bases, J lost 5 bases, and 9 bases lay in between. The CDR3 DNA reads TGCGCCAGCAGCTTGGTCGCCGGGGATCAGCCCCAGCATTTT. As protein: CASSLVAGDQPQHF. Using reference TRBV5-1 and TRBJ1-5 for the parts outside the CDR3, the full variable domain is KAGVTQTPRYLIKTRGQQVTLSCSPISGHRSVSWYQQTPGQGLQFLFEYFSETQRNKGNFPGRFSGRQFSNSRSEMNVSTLELGDSALYLCASSLVAGDQPQHFGDGTRLSIL.

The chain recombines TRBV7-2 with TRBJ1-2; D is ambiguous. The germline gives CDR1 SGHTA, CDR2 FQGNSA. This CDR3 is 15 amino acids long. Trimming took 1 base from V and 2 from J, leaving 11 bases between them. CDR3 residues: CASSLESRQNYGYTF. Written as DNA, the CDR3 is TGTGCCAGCAGCTTAGAGTCGCGGCAGAACTATGGCTACACCTTC.

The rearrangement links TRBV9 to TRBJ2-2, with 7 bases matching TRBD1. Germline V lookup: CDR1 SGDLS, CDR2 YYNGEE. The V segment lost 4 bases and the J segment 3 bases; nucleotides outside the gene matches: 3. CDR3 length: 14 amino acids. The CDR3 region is CASSFTGDTGELFF. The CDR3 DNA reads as TGTGCCAGCAGCTTTACAGGGGACACCGGGGAGCTGTTTTTT.

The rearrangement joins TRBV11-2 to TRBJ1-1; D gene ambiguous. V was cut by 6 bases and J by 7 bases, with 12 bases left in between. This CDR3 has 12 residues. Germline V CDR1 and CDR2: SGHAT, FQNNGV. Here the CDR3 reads CASSWTEGEAFF. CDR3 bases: TGTGCCAGCAGTTGGACCGAGGGTGAAGCTTTCTTT.

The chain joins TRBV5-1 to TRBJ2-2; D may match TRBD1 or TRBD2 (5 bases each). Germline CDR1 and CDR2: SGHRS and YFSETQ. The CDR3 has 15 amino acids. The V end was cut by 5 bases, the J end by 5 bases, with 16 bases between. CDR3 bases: TGCGCCAGCAGTAATGCAGTCGGGGCTACCGGGGAGCTGTTTTTT. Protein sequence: CASSNAVGATGELFF. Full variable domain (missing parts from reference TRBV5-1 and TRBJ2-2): KAGVTQTPRYLIKTRGQQVTLSCSPISGHRSVSWYQQTPGQGLQFLFEYFSETQRNKGNFPGRFSGRQFSNSRSEMNVSTLELGDSALYLCASSNAVGATGELFFGEGSRLTVL.

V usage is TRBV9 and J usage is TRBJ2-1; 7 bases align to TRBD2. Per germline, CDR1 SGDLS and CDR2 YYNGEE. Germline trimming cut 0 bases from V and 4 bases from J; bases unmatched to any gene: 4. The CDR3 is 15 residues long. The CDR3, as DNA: TGTGCCAGCAGCGTAGCTAGCGGCGGGTACAATGAGCAGTTCTTC. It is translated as CASSVASGGYNEQFF.

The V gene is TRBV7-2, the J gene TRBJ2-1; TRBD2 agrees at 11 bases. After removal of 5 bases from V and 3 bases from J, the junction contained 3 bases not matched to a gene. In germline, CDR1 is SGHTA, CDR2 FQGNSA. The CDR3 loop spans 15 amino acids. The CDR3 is CASSVTSGSYNEQFF. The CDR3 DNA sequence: TGTGCCAGCAGCGTCACTAGCGGGAGCTACAATGAGCAGTTCTTC.

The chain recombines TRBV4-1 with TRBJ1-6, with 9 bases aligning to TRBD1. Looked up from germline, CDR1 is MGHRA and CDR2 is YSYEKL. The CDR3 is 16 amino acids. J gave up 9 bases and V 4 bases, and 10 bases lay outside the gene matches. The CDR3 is CASSLTGTGYPSPLHF. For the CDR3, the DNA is TGCGCCAGCAGCCTAACCGGGACAGGGTATCCTTCACCCCTCCACTTT.

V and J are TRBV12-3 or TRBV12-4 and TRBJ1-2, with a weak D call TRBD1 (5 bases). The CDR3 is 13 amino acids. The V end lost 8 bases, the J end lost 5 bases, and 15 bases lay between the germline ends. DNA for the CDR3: TGTGCCAGCTCCCTGGGGACTGGGTATGGCTACACCTTC. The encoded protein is CASSLGTGYGYTF.

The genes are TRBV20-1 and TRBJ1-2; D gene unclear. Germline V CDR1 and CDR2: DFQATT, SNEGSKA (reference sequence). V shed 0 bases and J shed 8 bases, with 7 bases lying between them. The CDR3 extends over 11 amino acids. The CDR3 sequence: CSARDLRGYTF. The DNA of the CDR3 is TGCAGTGCTAGAGATCTAAGGGGCTACACCTTC.

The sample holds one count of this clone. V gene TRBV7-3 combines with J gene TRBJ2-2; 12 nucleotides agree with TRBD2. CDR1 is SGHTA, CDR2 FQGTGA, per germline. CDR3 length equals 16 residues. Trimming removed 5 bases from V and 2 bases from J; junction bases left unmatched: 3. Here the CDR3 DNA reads TGTGCCAGCAGCAGGGGACTAGCGGGCAACACCGGGGAGCTGTTTTTT. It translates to CASSRGLAGNTGELFF.

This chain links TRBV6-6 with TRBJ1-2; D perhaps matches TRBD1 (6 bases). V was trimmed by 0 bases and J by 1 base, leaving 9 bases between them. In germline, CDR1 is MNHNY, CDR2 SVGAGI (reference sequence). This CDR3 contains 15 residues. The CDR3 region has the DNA TGTGCCAGCAGTTACTCGTCAGGGGATAACTATGGCTACACCTTC. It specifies CASSYSSGDNYGYTF.

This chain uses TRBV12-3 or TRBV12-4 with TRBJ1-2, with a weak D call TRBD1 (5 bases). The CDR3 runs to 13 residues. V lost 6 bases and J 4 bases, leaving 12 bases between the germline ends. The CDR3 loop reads CASSPDSLYGYTF. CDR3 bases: TGTGCCAGCAGCCCTGACAGCCTCTATGGCTACACCTTC.

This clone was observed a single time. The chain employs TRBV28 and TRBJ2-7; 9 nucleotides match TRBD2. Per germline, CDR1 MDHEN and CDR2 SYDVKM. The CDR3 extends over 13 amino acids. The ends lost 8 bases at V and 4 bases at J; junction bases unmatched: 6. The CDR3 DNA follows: TGTGCCAGCGAGACTAGCGGACCATACGAGCAGTACTTC. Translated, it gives CASETSGPYEQYF.

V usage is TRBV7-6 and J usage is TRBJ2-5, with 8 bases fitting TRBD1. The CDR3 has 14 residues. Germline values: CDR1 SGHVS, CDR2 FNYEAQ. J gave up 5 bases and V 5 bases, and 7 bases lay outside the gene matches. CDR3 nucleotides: TGTGCCAGCAGCCCAAGACAGGGGTGGGAGACCCAGTACTTC. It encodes CASSPRQGWETQYF. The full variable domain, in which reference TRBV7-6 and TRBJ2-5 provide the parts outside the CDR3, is GAGVSQSPRYKVTKRGQDVALRCDPISGHVSLYWYRQALGQGPEFLTYFNYEAQQDKSGLPNDRFSAERPEGSISTLTIQRTEQRDSAMYRCASSPRQGWETQYFGPGTRLLVL.

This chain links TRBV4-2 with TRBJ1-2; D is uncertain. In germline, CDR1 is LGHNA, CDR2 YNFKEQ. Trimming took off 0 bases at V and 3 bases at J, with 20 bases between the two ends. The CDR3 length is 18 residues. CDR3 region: CASSQDGYVEMGYYGYTF. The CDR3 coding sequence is TGTGCCAGCAGCCAAGATGGTTACGTGGAAATGGGCTACTATGGCTACACCTTC.

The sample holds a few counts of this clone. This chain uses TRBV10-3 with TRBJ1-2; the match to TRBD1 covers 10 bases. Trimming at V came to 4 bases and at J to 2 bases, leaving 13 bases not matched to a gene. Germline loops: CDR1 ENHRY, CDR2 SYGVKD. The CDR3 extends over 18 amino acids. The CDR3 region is CAISVQDGDRGVNYGYTF. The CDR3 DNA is TGTGCCATCAGTGTCCAGGATGGGGACAGGGGCGTCAACTATGGCTACACCTTC.

CDR3 nucleotides: TGTGCCAGTAGTATGGACAGTCCCGGACGCACTGAAGCTTTCTTT. Amino acids: CASSMDSPGRTEAFF. This rearrangement joins TRBV19 to TRBJ1-1, with D maybe TRBD1 (6 bases). The V end lost 3 bases, the J end lost 4 bases, and 15 bases lay between the germline ends. In germline, CDR1 is LNHDA, CDR2 SQIVND (reference sequence). The length of the CDR3 is 15 residues.

CDR3 sequence: CASSFGAGGDYGYTF. The CDR3 DNA is TGCGCCAGCAGCTTCGGGGCAGGGGGTGACTATGGCTACACCTTC. This sequence joins TRBV5-1 and TRBJ1-2; 7 nucleotides match TRBD1. The CDR3 has 15 amino acids. Germline CDR1 SGHRS, CDR2 YFSETQ. J lost 3 bases, V lost 2 bases, and 7 bases had no gene match. The complete variable domain, with remaining parts taken from reference TRBV5-1 and TRBJ1-2, reads KAGVTQTPRYLIKTRGQQVTLSCSPISGHRSVSWYQQTPGQGLQFLFEYFSETQRNKGNFPGRFSGRQFSNSRSEMNVSTLELGDSALYLCASSFGAGGDYGYTFGSGTRLTVV.

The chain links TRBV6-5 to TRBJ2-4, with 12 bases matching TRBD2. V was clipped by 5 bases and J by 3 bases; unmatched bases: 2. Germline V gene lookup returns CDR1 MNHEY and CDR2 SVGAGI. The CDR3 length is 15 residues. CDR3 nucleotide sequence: TGTGCCAGCAGTCTAGCGGGGGGGGGCAAAAACATTCAGTACTTC. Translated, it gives CASSLAGGGKNIQYF.

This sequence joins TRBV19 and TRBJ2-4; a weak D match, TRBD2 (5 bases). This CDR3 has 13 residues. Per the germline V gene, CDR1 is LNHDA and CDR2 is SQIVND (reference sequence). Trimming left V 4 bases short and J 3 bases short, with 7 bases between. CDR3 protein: CASSTGVKNIQYF. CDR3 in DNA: TGTGCCAGTAGTACCGGGGTCAAAAACATTCAGTACTTC.

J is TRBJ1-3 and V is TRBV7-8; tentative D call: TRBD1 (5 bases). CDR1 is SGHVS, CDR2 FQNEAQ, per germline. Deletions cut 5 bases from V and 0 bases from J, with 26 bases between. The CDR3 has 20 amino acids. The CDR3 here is CASSPSGPPGQTFSGNTIYF. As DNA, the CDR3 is TGTGCCAGCAGCCCGTCGGGGCCGCCAGGCCAAACGTTCTCTGGAAACACCATATATTTT. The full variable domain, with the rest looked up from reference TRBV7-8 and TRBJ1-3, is GAGVSQSPRYKVAKRGQDVALRCDPISGHVSLFWYQQALGQGPEFLTYFQNEAQLDKSGLPSDRFFAERPEGSVSTLKIQRTQQEDSAVYLCASSPSGPPGQTFSGNTIYFGEGSWLTVV.

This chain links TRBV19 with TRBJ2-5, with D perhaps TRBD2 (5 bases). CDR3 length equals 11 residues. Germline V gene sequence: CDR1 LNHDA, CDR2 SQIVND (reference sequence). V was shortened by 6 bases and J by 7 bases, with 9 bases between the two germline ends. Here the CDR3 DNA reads TGTGCCAGTAGGGGCGCGGGGACCCAGTACTTC. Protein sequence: CASRGAGTQYF.

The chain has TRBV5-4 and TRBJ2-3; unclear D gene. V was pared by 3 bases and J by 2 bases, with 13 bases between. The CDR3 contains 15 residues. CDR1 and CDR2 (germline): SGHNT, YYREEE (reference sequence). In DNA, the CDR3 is TGTGCCAGCAGCTCGGGTTTCTCGAACACAGATACGCAGTATTTT. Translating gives CASSSGFSNTDTQYF.

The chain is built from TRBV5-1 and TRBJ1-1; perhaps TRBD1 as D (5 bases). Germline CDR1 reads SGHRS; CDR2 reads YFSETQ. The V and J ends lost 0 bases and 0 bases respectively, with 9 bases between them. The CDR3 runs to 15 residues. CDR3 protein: CASSLGDSMNTEAFF. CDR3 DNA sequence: TGCGCCAGCAGCTTGGGTGACAGCATGAACACTGAAGCTTTCTTT.

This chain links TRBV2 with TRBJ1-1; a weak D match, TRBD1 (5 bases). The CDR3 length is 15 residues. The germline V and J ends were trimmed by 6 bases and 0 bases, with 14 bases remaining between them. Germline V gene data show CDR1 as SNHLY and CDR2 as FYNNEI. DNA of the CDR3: TGTGCCAGCAGGCTGGACACAAGAATGAACACTGAAGCTTTCTTT. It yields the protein CASRLDTRMNTEAFF.

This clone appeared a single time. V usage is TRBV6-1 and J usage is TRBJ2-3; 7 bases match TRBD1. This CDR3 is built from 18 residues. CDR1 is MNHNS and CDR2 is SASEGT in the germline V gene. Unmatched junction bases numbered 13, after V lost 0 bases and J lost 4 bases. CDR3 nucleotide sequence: TGTGCCAGCAGTGAAGCCTCAAGACCGGGACAGTGGTCAGATACGCAGTATTTT. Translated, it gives CASSEASRPGQWSDTQYF.

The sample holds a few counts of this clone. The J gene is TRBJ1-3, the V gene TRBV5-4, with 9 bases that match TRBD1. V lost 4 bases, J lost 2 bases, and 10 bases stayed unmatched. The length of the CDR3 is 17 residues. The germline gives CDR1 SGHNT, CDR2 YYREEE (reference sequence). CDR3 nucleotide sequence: TGTGCCAGCAGCGGACCGGGACAGGGAAGGGCTGGAAACACCATATATTTT. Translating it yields CASSGPGQGRAGNTIYF.

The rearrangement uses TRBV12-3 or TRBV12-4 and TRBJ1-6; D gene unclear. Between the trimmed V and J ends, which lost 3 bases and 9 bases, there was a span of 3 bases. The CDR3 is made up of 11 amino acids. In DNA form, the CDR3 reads TGTGCCAGCAGTTTTGGTTCACCCCTCCACTTT. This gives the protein CASSFGSPLHF.